This TCR beta chain was documented in a study of vaccination effects on CD4 cells after COVID-19. About the study: Relative to the second dose, post-vaccine samples were obtained a median of 72 days later.

Ahead of sequencing, the ViraFEST assay grew antigen-specific CD4+ T cells using viral peptide pools. Investigators separated out CD4+ T cells once more than nine days of culture had passed. Two-dose BNT162b2 or mRNA-1273 vaccination was given to participants. Each well held some 2.2 million PBMC cultured with 7.5 to 10 ug/ml peptides and about 9.7 IU/ml IL-2. The CDR3 sequence is 15 residues long. Germline V gene sequence: CDR1 ENHRY, CDR2 SYGVKD. V was trimmed by 0 bases and J by 10 bases, leaving 13 bases between them. This table comes from immunoSEQ multiplex PCR, and its TCRdb copy is limited to in-frame clones, with some not included. The sample holds fewer than 80,000 clones; about 67% are singletons and the top ten take roughly 1.5%. As to this clone: What it binds is not known.

This rearrangement joins TRBV10-3 to TRBJ1-6; a weak D match, TRBD1 (6 bases). The receptor was derived from a human donor who received a COVID-19 vaccine. The material was CD4+ T cells from PBMCs cultured with HCoV-229E spike peptides, obtained after COVID-19 vaccination. CDR3 nucleotide sequence: TGTGCCATCAGTGAGTCGAGGGGGGGCGAATCACCCCTCCACTTT. Amino acids: CAISESRGGESPLHF.